Below are 26 T cell receptor beta chains sequenced from a single sample in a study of T cells in Graves' hyperthyroidism and ophthalmopathy. TCR beta CDR3 regions were amplified from RNA transcripts. The HTBI primer set was used in a first-round RT-PCR of the TCR CDR3. MiXCR was run by TCRdb on the multiplex PCR reads, yielding one entry per CDR3 protein. The sample lists 300,000 to 450,000 distinct CDR3 sequences; less than 20% were seen once. The source material was blood. These receptors were obtained from a woman younger than 30 with Graves' hyperthyroidism that later progressed to Graves' ophthalmopathy.

Many counts were recorded for this clonotype. The CDR3 spells CASSFLGQGEKLFF. DNA of the CDR3: TGTGCCAGCAGCTTTCTCGGACAGGGGGAAAAACTGTTTTTT. The chain uses TRBV7-2 and TRBJ1-4; 9 bases align to TRBD1. With V trimmed by 3 bases and J by 8 bases, 4 bases remained unmatched. Germline assignment: CDR1 SGHTA and CDR2 FQGNSA. This CDR3 is built from 14 residues.

This clonotype was recorded many times. V and J are TRBV14 and TRBJ2-7; perhaps TRBD2 as D (6 bases). CDR3 length equals 12 residues. Deletions cut 2 bases from V and 6 bases from J, with 8 bases between. Germline lookup yields CDR1 SGHDN and CDR2 FVKESK. CDR3 DNA sequence: TGTGCCAGCAGCCAATCGGGGGTCGAGCAGTACTTC. This sequence encodes CASSQSGVEQYF.

The rearrangement uses TRBV27 and TRBJ1-6, with a tentative D call TRBD1 (5 bases). Germline CDR1 reads MNHEY; CDR2 reads SMNVEV (reference sequence). This CDR3 contains 14 residues. The V and J ends lost 4 bases and 7 bases respectively, with 11 bases between them. DNA of the CDR3: TGTGCCAGCAGTTCCCCGGGGGAGAATTCACCCCTCCACTTT. This encodes CASSSPGENSPLHF.

J is TRBJ2-1 and V is TRBV6-5; 8 bases map to TRBD2. J was trimmed by 9 bases and V by 2 bases; bases with no gene match: 21. The CDR3 is 19 residues long. Germline assignment: CDR1 MNHEY and CDR2 SVGAGI. This chain's CDR3 is CASSYTPGLASGSMGEQFF. As DNA, the CDR3 is TGTGCCAGCAGTTACACCCCCGGACTAGCTTCTGGCTCAATGGGTGAGCAGTTCTTC.

The sample holds many counts of this clonotype. J is TRBJ2-1 and V is TRBV28; 10 nucleotides align to TRBD2. The J segment lost 3 bases and the V segment lost 6 bases, leaving 17 bases of the junction unmatched. The CDR3 totals 19 residues. Germline CDR1 and CDR2: MDHEN and SYDVKM. CDR3: CASSSEFTDTSGVYNEQFF. DNA of the CDR3: TGTGCCAGCAGCTCGGAGTTTACGGACACTAGCGGGGTCTACAATGAGCAGTTCTTC.

This clonotype was detected many times. J is TRBJ1-5 and V is TRBV28; 10 nucleotides align to TRBD1. Germline CDR1 and CDR2: MDHEN and SYDVKM. V trimming: 6 bases; J trimming: 4 bases; junction bases outside the gene matches: 6. The CDR3 sequence is 15 residues long. The DNA for the CDR3 is TGTGCCAGCAGCCCTGACAGGGGGCCTAATCAGCCCCAGCATTTT. Protein product: CASSPDRGPNQPQHF. Variable domain in full (rest from reference TRBV28 and TRBJ1-5): DVKVTQSSRYLVKRTGEKVFLECVQDMDHENMFWYRQDPGLGLRLIYFSYDVKMKEKGDIPEGYSVSREKKERFSLILESASTNQTSMYLCASSPDRGPNQPQHFGDGTRLSIL.

This rearrangement joins TRBV7-9 to TRBJ2-3, with 13 positions matching TRBD2. The V gene's germline CDR1 is SEHNR and CDR2 FQNEAQ (reference sequence). The CDR3 runs to 16 residues. V dropped 6 bases and J dropped 1; count of bases not matched to a gene: 4. The CDR3 sequence is CASSYGTSGGTDTQYF. CDR3 nucleotides: TGTGCCAGCAGTTACGGGACTAGCGGGGGCACAGATACGCAGTATTTT.

This clonotype occurred once. The chain is built from TRBV4-1 and TRBJ2-1; no definite D call. This CDR3 is built from 14 residues. V was trimmed by 7 bases and J by 0 bases, leaving 10 bases between them. Germline-derived CDR1 and CDR2 are MGHRA and YSYEKL. The CDR3 protein is CASTAAFSYNEQFF. The CDR3 DNA follows: TGCGCCAGCACCGCAGCTTTCTCCTACAATGAGCAGTTCTTC.

J is TRBJ2-3 and V is TRBV3-1, with TRBD2 matching 7 bases. The ends lost 4 bases at V and 5 bases at J; junction bases unmatched: 6. The CDR3 extends over 14 amino acids. Germline-derived CDR1 and CDR2 are LGHDT and YNNKEL (reference sequence). CDR3 bases: TGTGCCAGCAGCCTGGGAGGGCCTAAAGATACGCAGTATTTT. It codes for CASSLGGPKDTQYF.

This clonotype was seen ten or more times. The CDR3 sequence is CASSPRGGPDTQYF. The CDR3 region has the DNA TGTGCCAGCAGCCCGCGAGGAGGGCCAGATACGCAGTATTTT. The V and J genes are TRBV7-3 and TRBJ2-3, with TRBD2 as a possible D gene (6 bases). The germline V and J ends were trimmed by 5 bases and 4 bases, with 13 bases remaining between them. This CDR3 has 14 residues. CDR1 and CDR2 (germline): SGHTA, FQGTGA.

In its sample, this clonotype was seen a few times. V and J are TRBV6-1 and TRBJ2-7; D may be TRBD2 (5 bases). The V gene's germline CDR1 is MNHNS and CDR2 SASEGT. This CDR3 comprises 15 residues. V dropped 7 bases and J dropped 0 bases, with 16 bases sitting between them. CDR3 bases: TGTGCCAGCACACCGAGCGGTTCCAGCTCCTACGAGCAGTACTTC. Its protein is CASTPSGSSSYEQYF.

This clonotype was counted ten times or more. The chain joins TRBV11-2 to TRBJ2-1, with 7 bases aligning to TRBD1. V lost 6 bases, J lost 5 bases, and 22 bases stayed unmatched. Per germline, CDR1 SGHAT and CDR2 FQNNGV. The CDR3 covers 19 residues. This chain's CDR3 is CASSPISVVETGKNNEQFF. CDR3 DNA: TGTGCCAGCAGTCCAATTAGTGTGGTTGAGACAGGGAAAAACAATGAGCAGTTCTTC.

The CDR3 reads CASSLGSGAYEQFF. The CDR3 DNA reads as TGTGCCAGCAGCTTAGGGTCGGGAGCCTATGAGCAGTTCTTC. The chain links TRBV7-6 to TRBJ2-1; tentatively, D is TRBD2 (6 bases). Trimming shortened V by 1 base and J by 8 bases, and 12 bases separated the two germline ends. Germline loops: CDR1 SGHVS, CDR2 FNYEAQ. The CDR3 consists of 14 residues. Supplemented by reference TRBV7-6 and TRBJ2-1, the full variable domain reads GAGVSQSPRYKVTKRGQDVALRCDPISGHVSLYWYRQALGQGPEFLTYFNYEAQQDKSGLPNDRFSAERPEGSISTLTIQRTEQRDSAMYRCASSLGSGAYEQFFGPGTRLTVL.

At least ten counts were recorded for this clonotype. The rearrangement joins TRBV12-3 or TRBV12-4 to TRBJ2-5; D is possibly TRBD2 (5 bases). CDR3 length: 13 residues. Trimming shortened V by 2 bases and J by 4 bases, and 8 bases separated the two germline ends. The CDR3, as DNA: TGTGCCAGCAGTTTATCCGGGATAGAGACCCAGTACTTC. It is translated as CASSLSGIETQYF.

This sequence joins TRBV28 and TRBJ2-6; possibly TRBD1 for D (7 bases). The CDR3 runs 16 residues. Trimming took off 1 base at V and 3 bases at J, with 10 bases between the two ends. From germline, CDR1 is MDHEN and CDR2 SYDVKM. In DNA form, the CDR3 reads TGTGCCAGCAGTTTATACAGGGGAGGTGGGGCCAACGTCCTGACTTTC. The encoded protein is CASSLYRGGGANVLTF. Full variable domain (missing parts from reference TRBV28 and TRBJ2-6): DVKVTQSSRYLVKRTGEKVFLECVQDMDHENMFWYRQDPGLGLRLIYFSYDVKMKEKGDIPEGYSVSREKKERFSLILESASTNQTSMYLCASSLYRGGGANVLTFGAGSRLTVL.

This clonotype occurred many times. The V gene is TRBV9, the J gene TRBJ2-5; 9 positions match TRBD1. Germline V gene sequence: CDR1 SGDLS, CDR2 YYNGEE. This CDR3 has 16 amino acids. Trimming at V came to 3 bases and at J to 4 bases, leaving 10 bases not matched to a gene. The CDR3 nucleotides are TGTGCCAGCAGCGCGCCACCGGGACAGGGAGGAGAGACCCAGTACTTC. The encoded protein is CASSAPPGQGGETQYF. The full variable domain, completed using reference TRBV9 and TRBJ2-5, is DSGVTQTPKHLITATGQRVTLRCSPRSGDLSVYWYQQSLDQGLQFLIQYYNGEERAKGNILERFSAQQFPDLHSELNLSSLELGDSALYFCASSAPPGQGGETQYFGPGTRLLVL.

This clonotype was recorded at least ten times. The rearrangement links TRBV6-1 to TRBJ2-7, with a possible D match to TRBD1 (6 bases). This CDR3 comprises 16 residues. Trimming took 6 bases from V and 0 from J, leaving 18 bases between them. Germline values: CDR1 MNHNS, CDR2 SASEGT. CDR3 bases: TGTGCCAGCAGCCGGGTACCTCAGGGGTCCTCCTACGAGCAGTACTTC. Translated: CASSRVPQGSSYEQYF.

In its sample, this clonotype was seen many times. This chain uses TRBV6-1 with TRBJ1-4, with a tentative D call TRBD1 (6 bases). The germline gives CDR1 MNHNS, CDR2 SASEGT. V lost 4 bases, J lost 0 bases, and 15 bases lay in between. The CDR3 has 17 residues. The CDR3 is CASSAKTGSPTNEKLFF. The CDR3 nucleotides read TGTGCCAGCAGTGCGAAAACAGGGAGCCCAACTAATGAAAAACTGTTTTTT.

This clonotype was detected ten times or more. The chain carries TRBV10-3 and TRBJ1-3; D perhaps matches TRBD1 (6 bases). Trimming removed 6 bases from V and 0 bases from J, with 9 bases in between. The CDR3 is made up of 14 amino acids. Germline V gene lookup returns CDR1 ENHRY and CDR2 SYGVKD. CDR3 protein: CAIRGAASGNTIYF. Here the CDR3 DNA reads TGTGCCATCAGGGGGGCTGCCTCTGGAAACACCATATATTTT.

This clonotype was counted at least ten times. The rearrangement joins TRBV20-1 to TRBJ1-6; 11 bases are shared with TRBD1. Germline V CDR1 and CDR2: DFQATT, SNEGSKA (reference sequence). CDR3 length equals 14 residues. The V segment lost 0 bases and the J segment 14 bases; nucleotides outside the gene matches: 6. The CDR3 sequence: CSARDWDRGGTLHF. The CDR3 DNA sequence: TGCAGTGCTAGAGATTGGGACAGGGGGGGGACCCTCCACTTT.

This clonotype was recorded many times. The J gene is TRBJ1-2, the V gene TRBV20-1; 8 nucleotides match TRBD1. Germline-derived CDR1 and CDR2 are DFQATT and SNEGSKA (reference sequence). With 6 bases clipped from V and 7 bases from J, the junction kept 7 bases outside the gene matches. The CDR3 is 12 amino acids. The CDR3 nucleotides are TGCAGTGCGAACAGGGGGATTGGTGGCTACACCTTC. Translating it yields CSANRGIGGYTF.

Ten or more counts support this clonotype. The chain employs TRBV12-3 or TRBV12-4 and TRBJ2-7; D perhaps matches TRBD1 (6 bases). The ends were cut back, 4 bases at V and 3 bases at J, with 13 bases in the middle. CDR3 length equals 14 residues. This chain's CDR3 is CASSSPGRGYEQYF. The CDR3, as DNA: TGTGCCAGCAGTTCCCCTGGCAGGGGCTACGAGCAGTACTTC.

This clonotype was seen only a few times. The CDR3 sequence is CASADRGANTEAFF. The CDR3 bases are TGTGCCAGCGCGGACAGGGGGGCAAACACTGAAGCTTTCTTT. The chain uses TRBV28 and TRBJ1-1, with 10 bases matching TRBD1. Germline V gene lookup returns CDR1 MDHEN and CDR2 SYDVKM. J gave up 2 bases and V 8 bases, and 5 bases lay outside the gene matches. The CDR3 is 14 amino acids.

There are many counts of this clonotype. The chain recombines TRBV20-1 with TRBJ1-1; D not certain. CDR1 is DFQATT, CDR2 SNEGSKA, per germline (reference sequence). CDR3 length equals 11 residues. With 5 bases removed from V and 4 bases from J, the gap between germline ends came to 8 bases. The CDR3 reads CSADRVTEAFF. For the CDR3, the DNA is TGCAGTGCTGACCGTGTCACTGAAGCTTTCTTT.

This clonotype occurred a few times. J is TRBJ2-1 and V is TRBV29-1; D is unresolved. V was shortened by 3 bases and J by 8 bases, with 5 bases between the two germline ends. The CDR3 extends over 10 amino acids. The V gene's germline CDR1 is SQVTM and CDR2 ANQGSEA. The CDR3 loop is CSVDRDEQFF. The CDR3 nucleotides are TGCAGCGTTGACAGAGATGAGCAGTTCTTC.

This clonotype was recorded many times. The rearrangement joins TRBV28 to TRBJ2-7, with no clear D. The CDR3 length is 14 residues. Trimming took off 3 bases at V and 0 bases at J, with 9 bases between the two ends. CDR1 is MDHEN, CDR2 SYDVKM, per germline. The CDR3 region has the DNA TGTGCCAGCAGTTTCCCCCTCAGCTCCTACGAGCAGTACTTC. Its protein is CASSFPLSSYEQYF.